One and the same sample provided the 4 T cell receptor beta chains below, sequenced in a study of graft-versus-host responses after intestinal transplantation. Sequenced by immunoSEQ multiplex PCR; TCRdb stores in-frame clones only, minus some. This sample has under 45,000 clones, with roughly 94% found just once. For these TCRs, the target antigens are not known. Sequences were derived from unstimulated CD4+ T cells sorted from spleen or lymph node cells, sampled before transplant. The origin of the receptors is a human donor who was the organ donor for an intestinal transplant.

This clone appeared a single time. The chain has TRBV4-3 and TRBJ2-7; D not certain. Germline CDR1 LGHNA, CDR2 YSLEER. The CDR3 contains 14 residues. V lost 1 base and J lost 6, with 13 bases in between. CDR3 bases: TGCGCCAGCAGCCAAGCCGATAGGGTGGGCGAGCAGTACTTC. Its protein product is CASSQADRVGEQYF.

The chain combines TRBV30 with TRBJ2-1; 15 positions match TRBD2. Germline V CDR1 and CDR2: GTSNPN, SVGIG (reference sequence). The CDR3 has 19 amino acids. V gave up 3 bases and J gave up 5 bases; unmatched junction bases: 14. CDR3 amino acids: CAWSEGRGTSGGLHNEQFF. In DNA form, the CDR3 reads TGTGCCTGGAGCGAAGGGCGAGGGACTAGCGGGGGGCTTCACAATGAGCAGTTCTTC.

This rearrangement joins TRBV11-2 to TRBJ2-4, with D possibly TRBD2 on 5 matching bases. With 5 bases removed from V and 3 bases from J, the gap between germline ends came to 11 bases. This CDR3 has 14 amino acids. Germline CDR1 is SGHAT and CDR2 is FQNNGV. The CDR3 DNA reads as TGTGCCAGCAGCCCCCTAGCCTTCAAAAACATTCAGTACTTC. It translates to CASSPLAFKNIQYF.

DNA for the CDR3: TGCGCCAGCAGCACGGGACTAGCGGGCTCCTACAATGAGCAGTTCTTC. Translated: CASSTGLAGSYNEQFF. This chain connects TRBV5-1 to TRBJ2-1; 12 bases are shared with TRBD2. CDR3 length: 16 amino acids. Germline CDR1 and CDR2: SGHRS and YFSETQ. Germline trimming cut 4 bases from V and 0 bases from J; bases unmatched to any gene: 2.